The rows below give T cell receptor beta chains drawn from one sample of a study of spatial heterogeneity in lung cancer. TCRdb independently ran MiXCR on the 5' RACE reads; one entry per CDR3 protein. There are some 16,000 distinct CDR3 sequences in the sample; 6.5% to 7% occur only once, and around 19% lies in the top ten. Material: lung tumor tissue, obtained at surgery. The receptor set was obtained from a female donor with early-stage non-small cell lung cancer. The CDR3 runs from the conserved cysteine through the conserved F or W. The D gene is left open where the match is weak. Clone size is shown for a subset of rows, as once, few, many or a class of expanded clone.

clone_size,j_call,d_call,v_call,cdr3_nt,cdr3_aa
many,TRBJ2-3,.,TRBV6-2/TRBV6-3,TGTGCCAGCAGTTACTCGACCTCGAGGCAGTATTTT,CASSYSTSRQYF
many,TRBJ1-2,TRBD1,TRBV7-2,TGTGCCAGCGTACTAATCCCGGGACAGGGTTATAATGGCTACACCTTC,CASVLIPGQGYNGYTF
many,TRBJ1-1,TRBD1,TRBV28,TGTGCGAGTAGGGGGCAGGGTGGTTACGTAGCTTTCTTT,CASRGQGGYVAFF
few,TRBJ2-2,.,TRBV12-3/TRBV12-4,TGTGCCAGCAGGAACGGGGAGCTGTTTTTT,CASRNGELFF
many,TRBJ2-5,TRBD1,TRBV5-1,TGCGCCAGCAGCTTGGGCGGGACAGGGGGAGAGACCCAGTACTTC,CASSLGGTGGETQYF
many,TRBJ1-6,TRBD1,TRBV4-2,TGTGCCAGCAGCCAAGAAACAGGGGCTAATTCACCCCTCCACTTT,CASSQETGANSPLHF
many,TRBJ2-1,TRBD2,TRBV6-4,TGTGCCAGCAGTGACTCGAGTAGCGGGGGCCACAATGAGCAGTTCTTC,CASSDSSSGGHNEQFF
many,TRBJ2-1,.,TRBV12-3/TRBV12-4,TGTGCCAGCACCCCTACTAGCTCCTACAATGAGCAGTTCTTC,CASTPTSSYNEQFF
many,TRBJ2-7,TRBD1,TRBV10-3,TGTGCCATCAGTGAGCTGGACAGGGAGGCCTACGAGCAGTACTTC,CAISELDREAYEQYF
.,TRBJ2-7,TRBD1,TRBV6-6,TGTGCCAGCAGTTCCACTGGACAGGGAGAGCAGTACTTC,CASSSTGQGEQYF
medium-sized,TRBJ2-7,.,TRBV27,TGTGCCAGCATGACAGAGTACGAGCAGTACTTC,CASMTEYEQYF
many,TRBJ2-1,TRBD1,TRBV6-2/TRBV6-3,TGTGCCAGCACCGAGATAAGGGGGCAACAGCGTGAGCAGTTCTTC,CASTEIRGQQREQFF
many,TRBJ1-3,TRBD1,TRBV12-3/TRBV12-4,TGTGCCAGCAGCCAGGGACAGGGAGTCCTCTCTGGAAACACCATATATTTT,CASSQGQGVLSGNTIYF
many,TRBJ2-2,TRBD1,TRBV29-1,TGCAGCGTATCAGGGGGCTTTGCCGGGGAGCTGTTTTTT,CSVSGGFAGELFF
many,TRBJ2-5,TRBD1,TRBV6-5,TGTGCCAGCAGTTCGGGGACAGGGGGGACCCAGTACTTC,CASSSGTGGTQYF
many,TRBJ2-3,TRBD1,TRBV20-1,TGCAGTGCTCACCGACAGGGGGTCACAGATACGCAGTATTTT,CSAHRQGVTDTQYF
.,TRBJ2-7,TRBD2,TRBV7-3,TGTGCCAGCAGCGTTGGCGGGGGGGCCCCCGAGCAGTACTTC,CASSVGGGAPEQYF
medium-sized,TRBJ2-3,.,TRBV9,TGTGCCAGCAGCGTTCGGGCCTCCGTCACAGATACGCAGTATTTT,CASSVRASVTDTQYF
.,TRBJ2-6,TRBD1,TRBV15,TGTGCCACCAGCAGAGACAGGGGGTCTGGGGCCAACGTCCTGACTTTC,CATSRDRGSGANVLTF
few,TRBJ2-6,.,TRBV12-3/TRBV12-4,TGTGCCAGCAGTTTTCAGGGGCCAGCTGGGGCCAACGTCCTGACTTTC,CASSFQGPAGANVLTF
many,TRBJ2-5,TRBD1,TRBV11-2,TGTGCCAGCAGCTTGGGACAGGGCACGGAGACCCAGTACTTC,CASSLGQGTETQYF
.,TRBJ2-3,.,TRBV6-4,TGTGCCAGCAGTCGACGGGAAGCTGATACGCAGTATTTT,CASSRREADTQYF
many,TRBJ2-7,TRBD1,TRBV7-2,TGTGCCAGCAGCTTCGACAGGGGGCTAGACGAGCAGTACTTC,CASSFDRGLDEQYF
many,TRBJ1-3,.,TRBV14,TGTGCCAGCAGCCCTTTTGACTCTGCCTCTGGAAACACCATATATTTT,CASSPFDSASGNTIYF
many,TRBJ1-2,.,TRBV12-3/TRBV12-4,TGTGCCAGCAGTTTGTTCAGGGATACATCCTTC,CASSLFRDTSF
many,TRBJ2-2,TRBD1,TRBV15,TGTGCCACCAGCAGCCTATATAGTGGACAGGGGGTGGCCGGGGAGCTGTTTTTT,CATSSLYSGQGVAGELFF
many,TRBJ2-4,.,TRBV4-3,TGCGCCAGCAGCCAAGATCAGGCAGGGTTAAACATTCAGTACTTC,CASSQDQAGLNIQYF
many,TRBJ1-5,TRBD1,TRBV6-2/TRBV6-3,TGTGCCAGCAGAGAAGGGGGCCGTTTCAATCAGCCCCAGCATTTT,CASREGGRFNQPQHF
medium-sized,TRBJ2-3,.,TRBV29-1,TGCAGCGTCACCGGTGACCTCACAGATACGCAGTATTTT,CSVTGDLTDTQYF